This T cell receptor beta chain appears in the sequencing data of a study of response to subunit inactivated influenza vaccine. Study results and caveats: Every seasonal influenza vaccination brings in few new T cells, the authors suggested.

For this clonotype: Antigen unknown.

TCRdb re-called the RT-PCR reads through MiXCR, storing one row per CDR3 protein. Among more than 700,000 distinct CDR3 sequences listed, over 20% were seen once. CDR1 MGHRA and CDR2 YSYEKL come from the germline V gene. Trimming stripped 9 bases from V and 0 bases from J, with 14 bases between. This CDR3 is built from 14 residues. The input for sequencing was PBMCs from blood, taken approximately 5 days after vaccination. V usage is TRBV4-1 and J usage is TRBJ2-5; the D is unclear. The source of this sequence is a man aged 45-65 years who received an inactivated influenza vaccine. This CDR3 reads CARTILHNQETQYF. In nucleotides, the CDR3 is TGCGCCAGAACCATTTTACATAACCAAGAGACCCAGTACTTC.